A selection of T cell receptor beta chains follows, all from one sample in a study of beta chain features in type 1 diabetes. Sequencing was performed with immunoSEQ multiplex PCR; in TCRdb, only in-frame clones are kept and a portion is missing. The table shows some 150,000 clones, with around 7% occurring only once. Sequenced: central memory CD4+ T cells from blood. The receptors derive from a woman aged 30 to 39 in good health. Each CDR3 is given with its conserved first and last residue. A D gene is named only where the DNA matches it firmly. A row's size may be missing; if present it is once, few, many or a size class.

V	J	D	size	DNA	CDR3
TRBV6-6	TRBJ1-5	.	.	TGTGCCAGCAGGTTCTGGGAGGAGAATCAGCCCCAGCATTTT	CASRFWEENQPQHF
TRBV7-8	TRBJ1-4	TRBD1	few	TGTGCCAGCAGCTTGAATCCGGGACAGATGACTGAAAAACTGTTTTTT	CASSLNPGQMTEKLFF
TRBV15	TRBJ2-7	TRBD2	few	TGTGCCACCAGCAGAGATAAGGGGACTAGTCATTCCTACGAGCAGTACTTC	CATSRDKGTSHSYEQYF
TRBV27	TRBJ2-1	TRBD1	few	TGTGCCAGCAGGGGACAGTATGACAATGAGCAGTTCTTC	CASRGQYDNEQFF
TRBV9	TRBJ2-1	.	few	TGTGCCAGCAGCGTATTAGCGGACTCCTACAATGAGCAGTTCTTC	CASSVLADSYNEQFF
TRBV30	TRBJ1-2	.	many	TGTGCCTGGAGTGTATTGTTAGACTATGGCTACACCTTC	CAWSVLLDYGYTF
TRBV5-4	TRBJ2-3	.	few	TGTGCCAGCAGCCCGGACTACCTCAGCACAGATACGCAGTATTTT	CASSPDYLSTDTQYF
TRBV9	TRBJ1-4	TRBD1	few	TGTGCCAGCAGCCAAGGAACGGGACAGGGGGGGAATGAAAAACTGTTTTTT	CASSQGTGQGGNEKLFF
TRBV28	TRBJ1-5	.	.	TGTGCCAGCAGTTTTCCAGGACTGTTCAATCAGCCCCAGCATTTT	CASSFPGLFNQPQHF
TRBV2	TRBJ2-7	TRBD1	few	TGTGCCAGCAACGGACAGGGCTACGAGCAGTACTTC	CASNGQGYEQYF
TRBV5-4	TRBJ2-7	TRBD1	few	TGTGCCAGCAGCTCAGGGGGAGAGCAGTACTTC	CASSSGGEQYF
TRBV2	TRBJ2-7	.	many	TGTGCCATACGCACATCCCCCTACGAGCAGTACTTC	CAIRTSPYEQYF
TRBV6-5	TRBJ1-1	TRBD1	few	TGTGCCAGCAGCCAGAGCAGGGGGATGGTCGCTGAAGCTTTCTTT	CASSQSRGMVAEAFF
TRBV15	TRBJ2-3	.	few	TGTGCCACCAGCAGAACGGGAGAAAATACGCAGTATTTT	CATSRTGENTQYF
TRBV7-9	TRBJ2-4	TRBD2	.	TGTGCCAGCAGCCCCAGCGTCGGGGGAGGGAGGGCCAAAAACATTCAGTACTTC	CASSPSVGGGRAKNIQYF
TRBV5-6	TRBJ1-1	TRBD1	.	TGTGCCAGCAGCTTGGACAGGGGACGAGTGAACACTGAAGCTTTCTTT	CASSLDRGRVNTEAFF
TRBV6-5	TRBJ2-1	TRBD2	few	TGTGCCAGCAGGACCGGGACTAGCGGGACCAATGAGCAGTTCTTC	CASRTGTSGTNEQFF
TRBV4-3	TRBJ2-1	.	.	TGCGCCAGCAGCCAAGAAGGGCTAGCCCAGTACAATGAGCAGTTCTTC	CASSQEGLAQYNEQFF
TRBV19	TRBJ2-1	.	few	TGTGCCAGTAGGGAAGGAGTTGAGCAGTTCTTC	CASREGVEQFF
TRBV4-1	TRBJ2-5	TRBD1	few	TGCGCCAGCAGCCAAACGGGACAGGGGGCCTGGGAGACCCAGTACTTC	CASSQTGQGAWETQYF
TRBV6-6	TRBJ2-7	.	few	TGTGCCAGCAGTCCCGGAGCACTCGAGCAGTACTTC	CASSPGALEQYF
TRBV11-1	TRBJ2-7	TRBD1	few	TGTGCCAGCAGCCTACGACAGGGGCCCACACCCTACGAGCAGTACTTC	CASSLRQGPTPYEQYF
TRBV5-1	TRBJ2-2	.	few	TGCGCCAGCAGCTTGGTATCAGGGTCCGGGGAGCTGTTTTTT	CASSLVSGSGELFF
TRBV19	TRBJ2-7	TRBD2	.	TGTGCCAGTACCCCAGATGCGGGAGGCGCCGGCGAGCAGTACTTC	CASTPDAGGAGEQYF
TRBV30	TRBJ1-2	TRBD1	medium-sized	TGTGCCTGGAGTAGGGCGGGACAGGGGACCTACACCTTC	CAWSRAGQGTYTF
TRBV5-1	TRBJ2-3	.	few	TGCGCCAGCAGAGTGGCAGGGGCCACAGATACGCAGTATTTT	CASRVAGATDTQYF
TRBV4-3	TRBJ1-1	.	.	TGCGCCAGCAGCCTCTCTACCCAGGGAGGCACTGAAGCTTTCTTT	CASSLSTQGGTEAFF
TRBV7-7	TRBJ2-2	.	.	TGTGCTAGCAGCTTTGAGCTAGGAGGGAGGTACACCGGGGAGCTGTTTTTT	CASSFELGGRYTGELFF
TRBV7-3	TRBJ2-1	.	.	TGTGCCAGCAGCTTAACAGGGGGAGGGAATGAGCAGTTCTTC	CASSLTGGGNEQFF
TRBV19	TRBJ2-3	TRBD2	many	TGTGCCAGCAGGGGACTAGCGGGAGATACGCAGTATTTT	CASRGLAGDTQYF
TRBV7-2	TRBJ2-5	.	few	TGTGCCAGCAGCTACGACAGGCTGAGAGAGACCCAGTACTTC	CASSYDRLRETQYF
TRBV30	TRBJ1-1	.	.	TGTGCCTGGAGTCCCTATGGCGGAGCACAAGGAGCTTTCTTT	CAWSPYGGAQGAFF
TRBV18	TRBJ2-7	TRBD1	.	TGTGCCAGCTCGCCCGACAGGGGGAAGTACGAGCAGTACTTC	CASSPDRGKYEQYF
TRBV11-2	TRBJ2-5	TRBD1	.	TGTGCCAGCAGCCCCCGGCCAGGGGGCGCGGAGACCCAGTACTTC	CASSPRPGGAETQYF
TRBV7-2	TRBJ2-5	.	few	TGTGCCAGCAGCTTAGAGCCGGGTCAAGAGACCCAGTACTTC	CASSLEPGQETQYF
TRBV5-6	TRBJ2-7	.	few	TGTGCCAGCAGCGCCCGCCCGGGGTCCTACGAGCAGTACTTC	CASSARPGSYEQYF
TRBV28	TRBJ2-6	.	many	TGTGCCAGCAGTTTAGACAGCTCTGGGGCCAACGTCCTGACTTTC	CASSLDSSGANVLTF
TRBV5-6	TRBJ2-7	.	.	TGTGCCAGCAGGCTCCTGAGCTCCTACGAGCAGTACTTC	CASRLLSSYEQYF
TRBV7-2	TRBJ2-3	.	few	TGTGCCAGCAGCTTAACGGAGCGTCCCCCCACAGATACGCAGTATTTT	CASSLTERPPTDTQYF
TRBV5-6	TRBJ2-5	TRBD1	few	TGTGCCAGCAGCGGAAACTTCGGGACAGGGTCGGAGACCCAGTACTTC	CASSGNFGTGSETQYF
TRBV6-1	TRBJ1-2	TRBD1	few	TGTGCCAGCAGTGAACGATACAGGGGGCTTGTCTATGGCTACACCTTC	CASSERYRGLVYGYTF
TRBV7-9	TRBJ2-3	.	.	TGTGCCAGCAGCTTAAGGCGAGGAGGGCAAAGCACAGATACGCAGTATTTT	CASSLRRGGQSTDTQYF
TRBV7-3	TRBJ2-3	TRBD2	many	TGTGCCAGCGGGACTAGCGGGAGTGCAGATACGCAGTATTTT	CASGTSGSADTQYF
TRBV28	TRBJ2-2	TRBD1	many	TGTGCCAGCAGTTGGGGACAGGGGATCGGGGAGCTGTTTTTT	CASSWGQGIGELFF
TRBV28	TRBJ1-1	.	.	TGTGCCAGCAACACTATGGGGCAGATCACTGAAGCTTTCTTT	CASNTMGQITEAFF
TRBV4-2	TRBJ2-7	TRBD1	many	TGTGCCAGCAGCCAACGGGACAGGGGGACGGCCTACGAGCAGTACTTC	CASSQRDRGTAYEQYF
TRBV27	TRBJ2-4	TRBD1	few	TGTGCCAGCAGTTTGTCGGGACAGACGATCAACATTCAGTACTTC	CASSLSGQTINIQYF
TRBV5-1	TRBJ2-5	.	many	TGCGCCAGCAGCTTGGTAGAAGCAGGAACCCAGTACTTC	CASSLVEAGTQYF
TRBV11-1	TRBJ2-3	TRBD1	few	TGTGCCAGCAGCCCACAACCGGGACAGGGAAAGGGCACAGATACGCAGTATTTT	CASSPQPGQGKGTDTQYF
TRBV7-2	TRBJ1-2	.	many	TGTGCCAGCAGCACACAGGGACACTATGGCTACACCTTC	CASSTQGHYGYTF
TRBV28	TRBJ2-3	.	few	TGTGCCAGCAGTTTAGGCGGGAATGGCGATACGCAGTATTTT	CASSLGGNGDTQYF
TRBV28	TRBJ1-2	.	few	TGTGCCAGCAGTTTAGGGGCCAGGGCGAGATCCTATGGCTACACCTTC	CASSLGARARSYGYTF
TRBV28	TRBJ2-7	TRBD1	.	TGTGCCAGCAGTGTTGGACAGGGGCCGAACCTTAGCTTC	CASSVGQGPNLSF